These T cell receptor beta chains were read from a single sample in a study of early T cells in non-severe SARS-CoV-2 infection. TCRdb reprocessed the 5' RACE reads with MiXCR, giving one entry per CDR3 protein. The data contain 25,000 to 35,000 distinct CDR3 sequences, about 2.9% of them singletons. The sequencing sample was made of whole blood. These receptor sequences come from an adult who was a healthcare worker with PCR-confirmed SARS-CoV-2 infection or an uninfected control (not recorded which). CDR3s include the opening cysteine and the closing phenylalanine or tryptophan. The D gene is left open where the match is weak. For some rows the clone size is stated as once, few or many, or as a class when expanded; others skip it.

d_gene	abundance	v_gene	j_gene	CDR3nt	CDR3aa
TRBD1	many	TRBV12-3/TRBV12-4	TRBJ1-1	TGTGCCAGCAGTTTGGGGGGACAGGGTCCCACTGAAGCTTTCTTT	CASSLGGQGPTEAFF
TRBD1	many	TRBV9	TRBJ2-3	TGTGCCAGCAGCGTAGTGGGACAGGGAGGAGATACGCAGTATTTT	CASSVVGQGGDTQYF
.	many	TRBV28	TRBJ1-1	TGTGCCAGCAGTCCATCTCCAGGGGAGAAGGCCACTGAAGCTTTCTTT	CASSPSPGEKATEAFF
.	many	TRBV29-1	TRBJ2-5	TGCAGCGTGGTGGGGCTGGGAGAGACCCAGTACTTC	CSVVGLGETQYF
TRBD2	many	TRBV12-5	TRBJ2-1	TGTGCTAGTGGTTCCCGGACTAGCGTCGTCTATGAGCAGTTCTTC	CASGSRTSVVYEQFF
.	many	TRBV5-1	TRBJ1-2	TGCGCCAGCAGCTCCGAGCCCGGGAACTTTTATGGCTACACCTTC	CASSSEPGNFYGYTF
.	many	TRBV20-1	TRBJ1-5	TGCAGTGCTAGAGATTACGGGGGGACTAGCAATCAGCCCCAGCATTTT	CSARDYGGTSNQPQHF
.	many	TRBV6-2/TRBV6-3	TRBJ1-1	TGTGCCAGCCGACGAAGGGAGGACACTGAAGCTTTCTTT	CASRRREDTEAFF
TRBD2	.	TRBV3-1	TRBJ2-3	TGTGCCAGCAGCCAAGGTGGAAGCGGGGGGCCGGTAGATACGCAGTATTTT	CASSQGGSGGPVDTQYF
.	many	TRBV12-3/TRBV12-4	TRBJ1-4	TGTGCCAGCAGTTTTGGTGAAAAACTGTTTTTT	CASSFGEKLFF
.	few	TRBV11-2	TRBJ2-1	TGTGCCAGCAGCCCCCAACGGGCAGGGGAACAGTTCTTC	CASSPQRAGEQFF
TRBD2	many	TRBV6-2/TRBV6-3	TRBJ2-5	TGTGCCAGCAGAAAGGGACTAGCGGGGGGCCCTAGACAAGAGACCCAGTACTTC	CASRKGLAGGPRQETQYF